The clone carrying this TCR beta chain was found many times. This record comes from a study of metastatic and nonmetastatic thyroid tumors. The germline V gene has CDR1 MNHEY and CDR2 SVGEGT. With 0 bases clipped from V and 8 bases from J, the junction kept 8 bases outside the gene matches. The CDR3 covers 16 residues. All patients were treatment-naive before thyroid surgery. TCRdb re-called the PCR reads through MiXCR. The repertoire includes about 15,000 clones, approximately 19% of them detected once, and approximately 15% sits in the top ten. Sequences were obtained from blood. The rearrangement joins TRBV6-2 or TRBV6-3 to TRBJ2-3; TRBD2 aligns across 10 bases. The clonotype comes from a female donor with papillary thyroid cancer or a benign thyroid nodule (not recorded which). Some clones in this sample may be carry-over from other donors' samples. Here the CDR3 DNA reads TGTGCCAGCAGTTACTCTTTCGGGACTAGCGAGGTTACGCAGTATTTT. Translating it yields CASSYSFGTSEVTQYF.